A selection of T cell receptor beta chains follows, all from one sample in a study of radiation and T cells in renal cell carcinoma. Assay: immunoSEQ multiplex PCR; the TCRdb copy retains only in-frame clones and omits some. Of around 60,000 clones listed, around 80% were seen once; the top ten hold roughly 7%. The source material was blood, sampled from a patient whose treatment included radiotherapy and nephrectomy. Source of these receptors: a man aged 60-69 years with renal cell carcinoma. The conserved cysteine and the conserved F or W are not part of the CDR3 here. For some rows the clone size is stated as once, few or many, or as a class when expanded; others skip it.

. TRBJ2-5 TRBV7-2 ASSRGPLSGAETQY
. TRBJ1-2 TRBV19 ASSEQGTNYGYT
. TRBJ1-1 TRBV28 ASSDRLGNTEAF
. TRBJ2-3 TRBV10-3 AISDSDSRADTQY
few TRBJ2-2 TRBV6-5 ASRASGNTGELF
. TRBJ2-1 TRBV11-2 ASSLTSGEIEQF
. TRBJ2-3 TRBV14 ASSGLAGVTDTQY
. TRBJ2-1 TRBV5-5 ASSLLADYNEQF
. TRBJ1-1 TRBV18 ASSPTGRGNTEAF
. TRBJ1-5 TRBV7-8 ASSQPNQPQH
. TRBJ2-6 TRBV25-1 ASSEDWGPGANVLT
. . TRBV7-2 ASSERVFYEQY
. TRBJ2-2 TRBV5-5 ASSPWPGQGAGTGELF
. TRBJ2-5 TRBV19 ASSPQLAGSETQY
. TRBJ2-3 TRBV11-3 ASSHRTGGSTDTQY
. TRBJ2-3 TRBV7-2 ASSPRDTQY
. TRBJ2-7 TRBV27 ASRGLAGGRSYEQY
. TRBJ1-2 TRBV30 AWSAPVSGGYT
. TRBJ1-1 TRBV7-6 ASSLGGVLTEAF
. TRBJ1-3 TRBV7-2 ASSLDRAGNTIY
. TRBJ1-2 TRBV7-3 ASSEWTGDGYT
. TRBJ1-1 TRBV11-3 ASRPGGGNTEAF
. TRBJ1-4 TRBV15 ATSMTGRGNEKLF
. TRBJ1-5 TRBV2 ASRRGGVSNQPQH
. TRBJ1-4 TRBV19 ASSIGGTGGEKLF
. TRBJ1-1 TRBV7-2 ASSSRGRDGTEAF
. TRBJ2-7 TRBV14 ASSPPQRAGIYEQY
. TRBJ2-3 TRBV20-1 SVDKGDTQY
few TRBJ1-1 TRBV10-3 AISESNLAF
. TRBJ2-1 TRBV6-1 ASRPRWGPSGEQF
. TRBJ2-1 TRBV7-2 ASTLAGGREQF
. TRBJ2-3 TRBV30 AWSVGGGADTQY
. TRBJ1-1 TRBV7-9 ASSLGGFTEAF
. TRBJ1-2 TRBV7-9 ASSLVVGTAPEAYGYT
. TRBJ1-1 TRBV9 ASSLGGQGETEAF
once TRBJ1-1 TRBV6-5 ASSYSPGSTEAF
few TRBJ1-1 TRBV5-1 ASSLGQYTEAF
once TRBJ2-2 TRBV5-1 ASSLIMTNTGELF
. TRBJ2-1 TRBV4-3 ASRGASGGAVNEQF
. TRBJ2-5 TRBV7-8 ASSNLERVETETQY
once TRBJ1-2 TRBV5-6 ASRPQGGSGYT
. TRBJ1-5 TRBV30 AWSTETSNQPQH
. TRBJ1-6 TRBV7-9 ASSRQGAGNSPLH
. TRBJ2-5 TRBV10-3 AISVSQRGQPGAPGKETQY
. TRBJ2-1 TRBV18 ASSPGYNEQF
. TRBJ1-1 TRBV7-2 ASRPGMNTEAF
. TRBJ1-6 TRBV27 ADGAYNSPLH
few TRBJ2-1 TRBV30 AWSVFGNNEQF
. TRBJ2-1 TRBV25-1 ASGTSGRWDEQF
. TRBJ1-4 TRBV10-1 ASSLDPPEKLF
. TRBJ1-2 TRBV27 ASSLNRGYGYT
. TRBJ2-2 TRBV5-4 ASSLRGTVTGELF